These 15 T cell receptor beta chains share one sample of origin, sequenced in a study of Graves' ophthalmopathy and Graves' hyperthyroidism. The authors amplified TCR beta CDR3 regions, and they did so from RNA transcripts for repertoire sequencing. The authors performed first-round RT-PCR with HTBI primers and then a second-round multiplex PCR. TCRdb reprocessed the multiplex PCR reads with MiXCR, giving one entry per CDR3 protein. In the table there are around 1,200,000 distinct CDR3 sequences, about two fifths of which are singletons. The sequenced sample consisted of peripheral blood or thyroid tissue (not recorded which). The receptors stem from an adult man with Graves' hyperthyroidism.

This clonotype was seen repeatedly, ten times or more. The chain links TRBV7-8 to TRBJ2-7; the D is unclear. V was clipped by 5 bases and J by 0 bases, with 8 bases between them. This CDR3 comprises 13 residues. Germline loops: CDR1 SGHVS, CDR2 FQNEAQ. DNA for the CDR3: TGTGCCAGCAGCATATACAACTCCTACGAGCAGTACTTC. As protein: CASSIYNSYEQYF.

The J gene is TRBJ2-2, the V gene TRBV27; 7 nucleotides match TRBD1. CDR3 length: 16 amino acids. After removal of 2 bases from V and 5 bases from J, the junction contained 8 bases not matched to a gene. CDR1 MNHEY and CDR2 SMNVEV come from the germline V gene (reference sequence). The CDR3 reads CASSLDVGGMTGELFF. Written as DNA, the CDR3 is TGTGCCAGCAGTTTAGATGTAGGGGGCATGACCGGGGAGCTGTTTTTT.

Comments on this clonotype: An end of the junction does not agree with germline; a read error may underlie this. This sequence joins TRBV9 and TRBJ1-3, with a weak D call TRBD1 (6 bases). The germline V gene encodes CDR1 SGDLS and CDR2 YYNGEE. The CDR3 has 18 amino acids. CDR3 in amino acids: CAGSVGGTLPSSGNTIYF. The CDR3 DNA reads TGTGCCGGCAGCGTAGGGGGGACACTCCCTTCCTCTGGAAACACCATATATTTT. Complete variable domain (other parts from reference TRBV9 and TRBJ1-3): DSGVTQTPKHLITATGQRVTLRCSPRSGDLSVYWYQQSLDQGLQFLIQYYNGEERAKGNILERFSAQQFPDLHSELNLSSLELGDSALYFCAGSVGGTLPSSGNTIYFGEGSWLTVV.

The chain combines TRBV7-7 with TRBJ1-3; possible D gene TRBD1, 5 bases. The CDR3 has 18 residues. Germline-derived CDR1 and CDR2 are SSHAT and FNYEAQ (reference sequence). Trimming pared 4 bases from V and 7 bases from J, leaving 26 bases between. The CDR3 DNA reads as TGTGCCAGCAGCTCAACAGCCGGGACGGGGCTCTGGTGGAACACCATATATTTT. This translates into CASSSTAGTGLWWNTIYF.

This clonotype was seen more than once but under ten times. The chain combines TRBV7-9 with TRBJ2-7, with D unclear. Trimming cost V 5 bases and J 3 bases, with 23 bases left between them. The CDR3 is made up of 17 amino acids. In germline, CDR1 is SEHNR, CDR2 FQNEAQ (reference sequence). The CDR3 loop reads CASSLWRSSDIIYEQYF. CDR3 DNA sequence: TGTGCCAGCAGCCTTTGGCGGTCGTCAGACATTATCTACGAGCAGTACTTC.

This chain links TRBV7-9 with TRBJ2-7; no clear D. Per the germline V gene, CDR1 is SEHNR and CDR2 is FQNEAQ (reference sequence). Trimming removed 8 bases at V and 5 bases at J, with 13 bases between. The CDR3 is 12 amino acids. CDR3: CASSPKSDEQYF. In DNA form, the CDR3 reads TGTGCCAGCTCACCAAAGAGCGACGAGCAGTACTTC.

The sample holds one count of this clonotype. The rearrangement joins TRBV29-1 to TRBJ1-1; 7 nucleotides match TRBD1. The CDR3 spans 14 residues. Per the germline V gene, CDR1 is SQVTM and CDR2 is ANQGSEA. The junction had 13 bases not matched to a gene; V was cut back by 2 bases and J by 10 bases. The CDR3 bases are TGCAGCGTTGAACCGGGACAGCCAATGGATGGAGCTTTCTTT. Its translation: CSVEPGQPMDGAFF.

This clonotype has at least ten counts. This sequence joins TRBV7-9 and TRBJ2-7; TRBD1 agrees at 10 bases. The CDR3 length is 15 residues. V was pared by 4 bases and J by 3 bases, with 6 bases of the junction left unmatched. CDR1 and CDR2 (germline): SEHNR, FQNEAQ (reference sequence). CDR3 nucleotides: TGTGCCAGCAGCTCCCGGGACAGGGGTTACTACGAGCAGTACTTC. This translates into CASSSRDRGYYEQYF.

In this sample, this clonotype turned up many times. The CDR3: CSVGDRGLFYGYTF. The CDR3 DNA follows: TGCAGCGTTGGGGACAGGGGGCTGTTCTATGGCTACACCTTC. J is TRBJ1-2 and V is TRBV29-1; the match to TRBD1 covers 12 bases. Germline trimming cut 4 bases from V and 4 bases from J; bases unmatched to any gene: 4. The length of the CDR3 is 14 residues. Germline CDR1 is SQVTM and CDR2 is ANQGSEA.

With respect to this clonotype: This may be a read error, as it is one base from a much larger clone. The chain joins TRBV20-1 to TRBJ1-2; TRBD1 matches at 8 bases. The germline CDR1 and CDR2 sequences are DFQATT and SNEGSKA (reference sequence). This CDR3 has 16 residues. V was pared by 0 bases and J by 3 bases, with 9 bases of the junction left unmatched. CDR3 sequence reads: CSARDAPTGGYYGYTF. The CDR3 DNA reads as TGCAGTGCTAGAGATGCCCCAACAGGGGGGTACTATGGCTACACCTTC.

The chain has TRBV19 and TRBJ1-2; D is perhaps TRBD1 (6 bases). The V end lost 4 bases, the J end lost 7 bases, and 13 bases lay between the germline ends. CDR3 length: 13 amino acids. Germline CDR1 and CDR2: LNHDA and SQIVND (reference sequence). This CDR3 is CASSTNRERGYTF. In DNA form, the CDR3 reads TGTGCCAGTAGTACCAACAGGGAGCGTGGCTACACCTTC.

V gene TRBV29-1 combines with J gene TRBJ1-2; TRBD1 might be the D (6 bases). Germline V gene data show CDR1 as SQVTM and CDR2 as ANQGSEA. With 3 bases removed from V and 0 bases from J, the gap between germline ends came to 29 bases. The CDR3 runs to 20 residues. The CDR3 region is CSVDGLGGRDTEATNYGYTF. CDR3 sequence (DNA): TGCAGCGTTGACGGTCTTGGGGGACGGGACACTGAAGCTACTAACTATGGCTACACCTTC.

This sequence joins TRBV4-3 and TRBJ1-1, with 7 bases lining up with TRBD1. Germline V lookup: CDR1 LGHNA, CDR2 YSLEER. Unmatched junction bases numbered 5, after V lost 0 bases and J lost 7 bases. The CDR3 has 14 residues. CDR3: CASSQETGRGEAFF. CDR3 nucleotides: TGCGCCAGCAGCCAAGAGACAGGGAGGGGTGAAGCTTTCTTT.

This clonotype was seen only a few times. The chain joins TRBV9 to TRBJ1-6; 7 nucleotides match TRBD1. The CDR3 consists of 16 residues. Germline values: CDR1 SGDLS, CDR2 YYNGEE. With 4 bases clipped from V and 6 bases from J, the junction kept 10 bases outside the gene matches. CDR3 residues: CASSQVPQGPNSPLHF. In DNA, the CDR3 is TGTGCCAGCAGCCAAGTTCCACAGGGGCCTAATTCACCCCTCCACTTT.

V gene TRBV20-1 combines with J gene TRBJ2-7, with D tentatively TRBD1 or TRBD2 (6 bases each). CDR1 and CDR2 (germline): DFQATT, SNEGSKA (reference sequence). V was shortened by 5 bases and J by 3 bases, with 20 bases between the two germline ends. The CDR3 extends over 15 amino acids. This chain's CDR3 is CSASGPRGHGYEQYF. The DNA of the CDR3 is TGCAGTGCTTCAGGGCCACGGGGGCACGGCTACGAGCAGTACTTC.